Listed here are 5 T cell receptor beta chains from one sample, sequenced in a study of cytomegalovirus exposure and HLA in healthy donors. A multiplex PCR was run with 60 Vbeta primers and 13 Jbeta primers. Clones were sequenced by immunoSEQ multiplex PCR, and TCRdb holds only the in-frame ones, with some missing. The repertoire consists of tens of thousands of clones, with just over 65% occurring once and the leading ten covering under 2.5%. The sample consisted of PBMCs. The receptors shown here come from a man aged 25-40 years in good health and CMV-seronegative.

The chain has TRBV14 and TRBJ2-3, with 11 bases aligning to TRBD2. The CDR3 is 16 amino acids. Germline V gives CDR1 SGHDN, CDR2 FVKESK. Trimming removed 4 bases from V and 2 bases from J; junction bases left unmatched: 5. The CDR3 region is CASSLPGLAATDTQYF. Here the CDR3 DNA reads TGTGCCAGCAGCCTTCCGGGACTAGCGGCCACAGATACGCAGTATTTT.

This clone was counted a few times. The chain carries TRBV5-1 and TRBJ1-4; TRBD1 matches 7 bases. CDR1 and CDR2 (germline): SGHRS, YFSETQ. The CDR3 is made up of 16 amino acids. V lost 3 bases to trimming and J lost 0 bases; unmatched junction nucleotides: 5. The CDR3 sequence: CASSSGTVATNEKLFF. CDR3 nucleotide sequence: TGCGCCAGCAGCTCCGGGACAGTTGCAACTAATGAAAAACTGTTTTTT.

V is TRBV29-1 and J is TRBJ2-2; 7 positions agree with TRBD1. The CDR3 has 12 residues. Germline values: CDR1 SQVTM, CDR2 ANQGSEA. With 6 bases clipped from V and 6 bases from J, the junction kept 4 bases outside the gene matches. CDR3 DNA sequence: TGCAGCGTCGCTACAGGGGCCGGGGAGCTGTTTTTT. This translates into CSVATGAGELFF.

The chain employs TRBV5-1 and TRBJ2-5; tentative D call: TRBD2 (5 bases). The CDR3 spans 14 residues. The V gene lost 2 bases and the J gene lost 1 base, with 9 bases spanning the gap. CDR1 is SGHRS, CDR2 YFSETQ, per germline. The CDR3 loop is CASSLSGFQETQYF. The CDR3 DNA sequence: TGCGCCAGCAGCTTATCGGGGTTCCAAGAGACCCAGTACTTC.

This chain links TRBV9 with TRBJ2-7, with 14 bases matching TRBD2. Trimming at V came to 2 bases and at J to 1 base, leaving 2 bases not matched to a gene. Looked up from germline, CDR1 is SGDLS and CDR2 is YYNGEE. The CDR3 runs to 16 residues. CDR3 in amino acids: CASSVGLAGGSYEQYF. The CDR3 nucleotides are TGTGCCAGCAGCGTCGGACTAGCGGGAGGATCCTACGAGCAGTACTTC.